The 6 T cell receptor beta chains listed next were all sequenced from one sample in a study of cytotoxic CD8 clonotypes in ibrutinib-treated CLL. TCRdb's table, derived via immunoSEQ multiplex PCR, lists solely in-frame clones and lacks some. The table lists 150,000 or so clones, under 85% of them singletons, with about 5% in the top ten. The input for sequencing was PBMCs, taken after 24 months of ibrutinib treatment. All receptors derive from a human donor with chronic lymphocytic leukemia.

CDR3 sequence (DNA): TGTGCCAGCAGTGGACCGGGACTATCGCCCCACAATGAGCAGTTCTTC. Its protein is CASSGPGLSPHNEQFF. The chain carries TRBV28 and TRBJ2-1; the match to TRBD2 covers 7 bases. CDR1 is MDHEN and CDR2 is SYDVKM in the germline V gene. V lost 5 bases to trimming and J lost 5 bases; unmatched junction nucleotides: 12. CDR3 length: 16 residues. Complete variable domain (other parts from reference TRBV28 and TRBJ2-1): DVKVTQSSRYLVKRTGEKVFLECVQDMDHENMFWYRQDPGLGLRLIYFSYDVKMKEKGDIPEGYSVSREKKERFSLILESASTNQTSMYLCASSGPGLSPHNEQFFGPGTRLTVL.

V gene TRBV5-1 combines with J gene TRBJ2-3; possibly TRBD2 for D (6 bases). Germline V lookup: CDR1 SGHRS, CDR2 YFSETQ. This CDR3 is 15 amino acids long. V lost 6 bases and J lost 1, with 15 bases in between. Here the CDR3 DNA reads TGCGCCAGCAAATCGGAGGGAGCGGGCACAGATACGCAGTATTTT. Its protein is CASKSEGAGTDTQYF. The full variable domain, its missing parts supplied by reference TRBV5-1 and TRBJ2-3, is KAGVTQTPRYLIKTRGQQVTLSCSPISGHRSVSWYQQTPGQGLQFLFEYFSETQRNKGNFPGRFSGRQFSNSRSEMNVSTLELGDSALYLCASKSEGAGTDTQYFGPGTRLTVL.

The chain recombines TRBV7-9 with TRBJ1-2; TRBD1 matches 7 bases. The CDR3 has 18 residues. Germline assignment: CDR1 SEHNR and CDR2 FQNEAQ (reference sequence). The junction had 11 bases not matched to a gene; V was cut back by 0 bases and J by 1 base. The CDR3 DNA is TGTGCCAGCAGCTTAGCGCGGGGTGAACAGGGGCGTAACTATGGCTACACCTTC. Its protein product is CASSLARGEQGRNYGYTF.

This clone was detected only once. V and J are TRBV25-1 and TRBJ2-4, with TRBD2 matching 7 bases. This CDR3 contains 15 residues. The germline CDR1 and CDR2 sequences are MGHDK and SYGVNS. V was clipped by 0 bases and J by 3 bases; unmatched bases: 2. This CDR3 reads CASSEYGGDKNIQYF. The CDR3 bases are TGTGCCAGCAGTGAATATGGGGGGGACAAAAACATTCAGTACTTC.

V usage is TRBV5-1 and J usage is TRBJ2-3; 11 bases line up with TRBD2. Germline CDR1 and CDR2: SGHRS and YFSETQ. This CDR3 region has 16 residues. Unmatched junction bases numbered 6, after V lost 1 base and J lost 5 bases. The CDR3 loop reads CASSLKPSGGLDTQYF. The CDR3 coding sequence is TGCGCCAGCAGCTTGAAGCCTAGCGGGGGGTTAGATACGCAGTATTTT.

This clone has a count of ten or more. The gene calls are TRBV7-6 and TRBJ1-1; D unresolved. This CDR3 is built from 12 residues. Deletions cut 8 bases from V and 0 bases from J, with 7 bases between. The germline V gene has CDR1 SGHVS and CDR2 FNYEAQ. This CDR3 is CASPYVNTEAFF. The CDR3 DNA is TGTGCCAGCCCGTATGTGAACACTGAAGCTTTCTTT.